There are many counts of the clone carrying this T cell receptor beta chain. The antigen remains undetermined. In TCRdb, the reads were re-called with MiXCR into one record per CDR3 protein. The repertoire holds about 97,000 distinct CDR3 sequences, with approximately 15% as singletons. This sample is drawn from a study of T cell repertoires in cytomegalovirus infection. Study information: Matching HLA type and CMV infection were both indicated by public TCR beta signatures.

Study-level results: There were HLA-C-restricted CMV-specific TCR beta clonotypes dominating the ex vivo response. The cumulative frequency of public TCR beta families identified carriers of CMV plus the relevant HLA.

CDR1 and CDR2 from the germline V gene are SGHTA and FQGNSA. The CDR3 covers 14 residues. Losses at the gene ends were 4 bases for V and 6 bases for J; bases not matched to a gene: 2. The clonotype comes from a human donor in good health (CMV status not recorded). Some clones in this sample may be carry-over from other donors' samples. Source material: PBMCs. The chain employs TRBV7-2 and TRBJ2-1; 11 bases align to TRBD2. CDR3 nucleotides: TGTGCCAGCAGCTCCCTAGCGGGGGGCAATGAGCAGTTCTTC. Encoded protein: CASSSLAGGNEQFF.